This T cell receptor beta chain is drawn from a study of blood T cell repertoires in COVID-19. Study-wide context: The study drew acute and convalescent COVID-19 samples from the United States, Italy and Spain. T cells, B-cell-depleted T cells, or PBMCs supplied cDNA or gDNA.

The data were produced by immunoSEQ multiplex PCR, yet TCRdb's version contains in-frame clones alone and is incomplete. The repertoire holds 200,000 to 300,000 clones, about 89% seen once, with under 2% in the top ten. This CDR3 has 15 residues. Germline lookup yields CDR1 SNHLY and CDR2 FYNNEI. V dropped 6 bases and J dropped 0; count of bases not matched to a gene: 4. The sequence derives from a woman aged 60-75 years who had recovered from COVID-19. The rearrangement joins TRBV2 to TRBJ1-5; the match to TRBD1 covers 8 bases. Sample: peripheral blood. The CDR3 protein is CASSRTGFSNQPQHF. The CDR3 nucleotides read TGTGCCAGCAGCCGGACAGGGTTTAGCAATCAGCCCCAGCATTTT.